The rows below give T cell receptor beta chains drawn from one sample of a study of T cell responses to AZD1222 COVID-19 vaccine. Profiling relied on immunoSEQ multiplex PCR, and the TCRdb table lists in-frame clones only, not all of them. Among some 120,000 clones listed, just over 85% were seen once. The sample here was peripheral blood, taken on day 0 of MenACWY control vaccination. The receptors shown here come from an adult in good health. Each CDR3 is given with its conserved first and last residue. Each record gives: V gene, D gene, J gene, clone size, CDR3 protein, CDR3 DNA. D genes are given only for firm matches. Clone size appears in some rows only: once, few, many, or a class for an expanded clone.

>TRBV10-3|TRBD1|TRBJ1-2|once
CAISDGGQGRGGYTF
TGTGCCATCAGTGATGGGGGACAGGGGCGAGGCGGCTACACCTTC
>TRBV7-2|-|TRBJ2-5|-
CASRGGAGLSATQYF
TGTGCCAGCCGCGGAGGAGCCGGTCTCTCGGCGACCCAGTACTTC
>TRBV6-5|TRBD2|TRBJ2-7|-
CASSRAGGVSEQYF
TGTGCCAGCTCACGAGCGGGGGGAGTTAGCGAGCAGTACTTC
>TRBV10-3|TRBD1|TRBJ2-4|few
CAISPGDRHKNIQYF
TGTGCCATCAGTCCCGGGGACAGACACAAAAACATTCAGTACTTC
>TRBV4-2|-|TRBJ2-7|few
CASSQEASSTNEQYF
TGTGCCAGCAGCCAGGAAGCCTCCTCAACCAACGAGCAGTACTTC
>TRBV24-1|-|TRBJ2-7|-
CATSARGGTRQYF
TGTGCCACCAGTGCCCGGGGAGGTACCAGGCAGTACTTC
>TRBV11-2|TRBD2|TRBJ2-7|-
CASSLVRAGGSSYEQYF
TGTGCCAGCAGCTTAGTCAGGGCGGGAGGAAGCTCCTACGAGCAGTACTTC
>TRBV30|-|TRBJ2-5|-
CAWSVYSGTQYF
TGTGCCTGGAGTGTTTACTCGGGGACCCAGTACTTC
>TRBV6-1|TRBD2|TRBJ2-7|-
CASMAGAIGEQYF
TGTGCCAGCATGGCGGGAGCCATTGGCGAGCAGTACTTC
>TRBV2|-|TRBJ1-4|-
CASRTSNEKLFF
TGTGCCAGCCGAACCTCTAATGAAAAACTGTTTTTT
>TRBV18|TRBD1|TRBJ2-2|-
CASSPKPPGTANTGELFF
TGTGCCAGCTCACCAAAGCCGCCCGGGACAGCTAACACCGGGGAGCTGTTTTTT
>TRBV6-4|-|TRBJ1-2|-
CASSDSGLGSANYDGYTF
TGTGCCAGCAGTGACTCGGGACTGGGGTCCGCAAACTATGATGGCTACACCTTC
>TRBV5-1|-|TRBJ2-7|-
CASSLGLGMGYEQYF
TGCGCCAGCAGCTTGGGGTTAGGCATGGGCTACGAGCAGTACTTC
>TRBV25-1|-|TRBJ1-6|-
CASSQTAFSNSPLHF
TGTGCCAGCAGCCAGACTGCCTTTTCGAATTCACCCCTCCACTTT
>TRBV5-4|-|TRBJ1-4|-
CASSLQGGPGEKLFF
TGTGCCAGCAGCCTCCAAGGGGGTCCTGGTGAAAAACTGTTTTTT
>TRBV5-1|-|TRBJ1-1|-
CASSPQGQNTEAFF
TGCGCCAGCAGCCCGCAGGGACAGAACACTGAAGCTTTCTTT
>TRBV28|TRBD1|TRBJ1-1|-
CASSSIGQGSFTEAFF
TGTGCCAGCAGTTCGATAGGACAGGGCTCCTTCACTGAAGCTTTCTTT
>TRBV28|TRBD2|TRBJ2-7|-
CASSPQTSGLYEQYF
TGTGCCAGCAGTCCCCAGACTAGCGGGCTATATGAGCAGTACTTC
>TRBV6-5|-|TRBJ2-1|-
CASSPLEGGGAEQFF
TGTGCCAGCAGCCCCCTAGAGGGCGGCGGGGCTGAGCAGTTCTTC
>TRBV4-1|-|TRBJ1-1|-
CASSQGAGMNTEAFF
TGCGCCAGCAGCCAAGGCGCAGGAATGAACACTGAAGCTTTCTTT
>TRBV11-2|TRBD2|TRBJ2-7|-
CASSPRLAGGYEQYF
TGTGCCAGCAGCCCTCGCTTAGCGGGAGGATACGAGCAGTACTTC
>TRBV2|-|TRBJ1-6|-
CASSAYSPLHF
TGTGCCAGCAGTGCCTATTCACCCCTCCACTTT
>TRBV29-1|TRBD1|TRBJ2-6|-
CSALAGTGISGANVLTF
TGCAGCGCTCTTGCCGGGACAGGGATATCTGGGGCCAACGTCCTGACTTTC
>TRBV6-1|-|TRBJ1-6|-
CASSEYVINSPLHF
TGTGCCAGCAGTGAATATGTGATTAATTCACCCCTCCACTTT
>TRBV5-1|TRBD2|TRBJ2-3|-
CASSLRLADTDTQYF
TGCGCCAGCAGCTTGCGACTAGCAGACACAGATACGCAGTATTTT
>TRBV3-1/TRBV3-2|-|TRBJ1-6|-
CASSQDRGNSPLHF
TGTGCCAGCAGCCAAGACAGGGGCAATTCACCCCTCCACTTT
>TRBV18|-|TRBJ1-5|-
CASSTSDVLSQPQHF
TGTGCCAGCTCAACATCGGACGTCTTGAGTCAGCCCCAGCATTTT
>TRBV18|TRBD1|TRBJ1-4|-
CASSLRTGPNEKLFF
TGTGCCAGCTCACTAAGGACAGGTCCTAATGAAAAACTGTTTTTT
>TRBV3-1/TRBV3-2|-|TRBJ1-6|-
CASSQDFWGTNSPLHF
TGTGCCAGCAGCCAAGATTTCTGGGGTACTAATTCACCCCTCCACTTT
>TRBV2|TRBD1|TRBJ1-5|-
CASHRNRGRGNQPQHF
TGTGCCAGCCATCGAAACAGGGGGCGAGGCAATCAGCCCCAGCATTTT
>TRBV7-2|-|TRBJ1-1|-
CASSSTGGVLNTEAFF
TGTGCCAGCAGCTCAACAGGTGGGGTGTTGAACACTGAAGCTTTCTTT
>TRBV5-1|TRBD1|TRBJ1-3|-
CASSNGQGAENTIYF
TGCGCCAGCAGCAACGGACAGGGGGCAGAAAACACCATATATTTT
>TRBV29-1|TRBD2|TRBJ2-7|-
CSVHSGVAYEQYF
TGCAGCGTTCACAGCGGGGTTGCCTACGAGCAGTACTTC
>TRBV5-1|-|TRBJ2-6|-
CASSLDPSSGANVLTF
TGCGCCAGCAGCTTGGACCCAAGCTCTGGGGCCAACGTCCTGACTTTC
>TRBV30|-|TRBJ2-2|-
CAWSAPKRTGELFF
TGTGCCTGGAGTGCCCCGAAACGCACCGGGGAGCTGTTTTTT
>TRBV4-1|TRBD1|TRBJ1-1|-
CASSQGQGKVVEAFF
TGCGCCAGCAGCCAAGGACAGGGAAAGGTGGTTGAAGCTTTCTTT
>TRBV5-1|-|TRBJ2-1|-
CASRAGGPISTEQFF
TGCGCCAGCAGGGCCGGGGGCCCAATCTCCACTGAGCAGTTCTTC
>TRBV11-2|-|TRBJ1-6|once
CASSLIRQANSPLHF
TGTGCCAGCAGCTTAATCCGACAGGCTAATTCACCCCTCCACTTT
>TRBV20-1|-|TRBJ2-5|-
CSASTFGVGTQYF
TGCAGTGCTAGTACCTTCGGAGTTGGGACCCAGTACTTC
>TRBV28|-|TRBJ1-1|-
CASSPGRMGTEAFF
TGTGCCAGCAGCCCTGGTCGTATGGGGACTGAAGCTTTCTTT
>TRBV27|TRBD2|TRBJ2-1|-
CASSLRLLAGELNEQFF
TGTGCCAGCAGTCTGAGGCTACTAGCGGGAGAACTGAATGAGCAGTTCTTC
>TRBV5-1|-|TRBJ2-6|-
CASSQQSSGANVLTF
TGCGCCAGCAGCCAACAGAGCTCTGGGGCCAACGTCCTGACTTTC
>TRBV7-8|-|TRBJ2-5|-
CASSLGGGSSRVAETQYF
TGTGCCAGCAGCTTGGGAGGCGGCTCCAGCAGAGTTGCAGAGACCCAGTACTTC
>TRBV7-2|-|TRBJ1-5|-
CASSLIRGNQPQHF
TGTGCCAGCAGCTTAATACGAGGGAATCAGCCCCAGCATTTT
>TRBV4-1|-|TRBJ2-5|-
CASSQANRGGETQYF
TGCGCCAGCAGCCAAGCCAACAGGGGGGGAGAGACCCAGTACTTC
>TRBV13|TRBD2|TRBJ2-7|-
CASSSVSGMSYEQYF
TGTGCCAGCAGCTCGGTGAGCGGGATGTCCTACGAGCAGTACTTC
>TRBV18|-|TRBJ1-4|-
CASSPPGFEEKLFF
TGTGCCAGCTCACCACCCGGTTTTGAAGAAAAACTGTTTTTT
>TRBV6-1|TRBD2|TRBJ2-7|-
CASSEARRGGTYEQYF
TGTGCCAGCAGTGAAGCGCGGCGGGGGGGTACTTACGAGCAGTACTTC
>TRBV7-8|TRBD1|TRBJ2-1|-
CASGDSGGYYNEQFF
TGTGCCAGCGGGGACAGTGGGGGCTACTACAATGAGCAGTTCTTC
>TRBV24-1|TRBD1|TRBJ1-1|-
CATSASTGIYTEAFF
TGTGCCACCAGTGCCTCGACAGGGATCTACACTGAAGCTTTCTTT
>TRBV7-9|TRBD2|TRBJ2-7|-
CASSLTSVILSYEQYF
TGTGCCAGCAGCTTAACTAGCGTAATCCTCTCCTACGAGCAGTACTTC
>TRBV7-6|-|TRBJ1-3|-
CASSLIEGEAGNTIYF
TGTGCCAGCAGCTTAATTGAGGGGGAGGCTGGAAACACCATATATTTT
>TRBV3-1/TRBV3-2|-|TRBJ1-2|-
CASSQWQANYGYTF
TGTGCCAGCAGCCAATGGCAAGCTAACTATGGCTACACCTTC
>TRBV5-1|-|TRBJ2-1|-
CASSLTTGIHEQFF
TGCGCCAGCAGCTTGACAACAGGGATCCATGAGCAGTTCTTC